This T cell receptor beta chain was sequenced in a study of identical twins. The study, taken as a whole, reports: Out-of-frame alpha sequences shared between twins exhibited an excess of low generation probability.

On this clonotype itself: As yet, its antigen is unknown.

Template switching introduced a universal primer site, and the cDNA bore unique molecular identifiers. From the 5' RACE reads, TCRdb called clonotypes with MiXCR, one entry per CDR3 protein. The sample lists roughly 540,000 distinct CDR3 sequences, about 20% occurring once. These data were also filed under a second study, of T cells expressing NK-cell markers. From that study: In a handful of donors, these clonotypes also led the CD3+CD56-NKG2C+ fraction.

The sample taken for sequencing was CD4+ T cells sorted from blood. This sequence was found in a woman younger than 35 in good health.

This CDR3 is CATSDFSPPPAVYEQFF. CDR3 DNA: TGTGCCACCAGTGATTTCAGCCCTCCCCCCGCGGTCTATGAGCAGTTCTTC. This chain connects TRBV24-1 to TRBJ2-1; D is unclear. V was shortened by 1 base and J by 8 bases, with 20 bases between the two germline ends. The CDR3 length is 17 residues. The germline V gene has CDR1 KGHDR and CDR2 SFDVKD.